The clone carrying this T cell receptor (beta chain) was picked up many times. The data derive from a study of T-cell reconstitution after alpha-beta-depleted transplantation in children. Unique molecular identifiers were incorporated into the prepared TCRbeta library. TCRdb reanalysed the PCR reads using MiXCR and keeps one entry per CDR3 protein. The sample includes about 230,000 distinct CDR3 sequences, 9.7% seen only once; the top ten take about 5%. Germline assignment: CDR1 SEHNR and CDR2 FQNEAQ (reference sequence). V was clipped by 1 base and J by 2 bases, with 11 bases between them. The CDR3 contains 15 residues.

Sequencing was performed on PBMCs from the stem cell graft donor, taken from the stem cell graft. The TCR was taken from a human donor who donated a stem cell graft to a child with SCID. This chain uses TRBV7-9 with TRBJ2-5; D unresolved. The CDR3 DNA reads TGTGCCAGCAGCTTAGGGCTTCCTACTCAAGAGACCCAGTACTTC. Its protein product is CASSLGLPTQETQYF.